These 2 T cell receptor beta chains were all obtained from the same sample, sequenced in a study of graft-versus-host responses after intestinal transplantation. Only in-frame clones appear in the TCRdb table, and some are missing; sequencing was by immunoSEQ multiplex PCR. This sample has about 89,000 clones, with roughly 91% found just once. Their antigen targets remain unknown. The input for sequencing was unstimulated CD8+ T cells sorted from spleen or lymph node cells, taken before intestinal transplant. Receptor source: a human donor who received an intestinal transplant.

The chain uses TRBV30 and TRBJ2-1, with 7 bases identical to TRBD2. The germline gives CDR1 GTSNPN, CDR2 SVGIG (reference sequence). Germline trimming cut 0 bases from V and 3 bases from J; bases unmatched to any gene: 8. The CDR3 loop spans 16 amino acids. CDR3 DNA: TGTGCCTGGAGTGTGTCCGGACTAGTGGTCTACAATGAGCAGTTCTTC. Protein sequence: CAWSVSGLVVYNEQFF. Full variable domain (rest looked up from reference TRBV30 and TRBJ2-1): SQTIHQWPATLVQPVGSPLSLECTVEGTSNPNLYWYRQAAGRGLQLLFYSVGIGQISSEVPQNLSASRPQDRQFILSSKKLLLSDSGFYLCAWSVSGLVVYNEQFFGPGTRLTVL.

The V gene is TRBV19, the J gene TRBJ2-3; 12 bases are a match to TRBD2. The CDR3 extends over 15 amino acids. V lost 7 bases and J lost 6; bases outside the gene matches: 8. Germline V gives CDR1 LNHDA, CDR2 SQIVND (reference sequence). CDR3 residues: CASTSGGAPGDTQYF. CDR3 nucleotide sequence: TGTGCCAGTACTAGCGGGGGGGCCCCCGGGGATACGCAGTATTTT.